The 31 T cell receptor beta chains reported below all come from one sample, sequenced in a study of T-cell memory formation after mild COVID-19. MiXCR was run by TCRdb on the 5' RACE reads, yielding one entry per CDR3 protein. Of approximately 150,000 distinct CDR3 sequences in the sample, 6% to 6.5% are singletons; the top ten hold roughly 2.1%. The specimen was PBMCs or a T cell subset sorted from them (not recorded which). All receptors derive from an adult woman who had mild COVID-19 (a few samples of this study predate the infection). Cell type and time point are not known.

This clonotype was seen a handful of times. The gene calls are TRBV5-6 and TRBJ1-5; 7 bases agree with TRBD1. V was pared by 4 bases and J by 9 bases, with 13 bases of the junction left unmatched. This CDR3 region has 15 residues. The germline gives CDR1 SGHDT, CDR2 YYEEEE. CDR3 nucleotide sequence: TGTGCCAGCAGCGCCGGACAGGTGGGTTATCGGCCCCAGCATTTT. Encoded protein: CASSAGQVGYRPQHF.

A few counts support this clonotype. The V and J genes are TRBV5-1 and TRBJ2-7; D unresolved. This CDR3 has 12 residues. Trimming pared 3 bases from V and 1 base from J, leaving 5 bases between. The germline V gene has CDR1 SGHRS and CDR2 YFSETQ. CDR3 bases: TGCGCCAGCAGCTGGGGTTCCTACGAGCAGTACTTC. Protein: CASSWGSYEQYF.

This clonotype has at least ten counts. The chain has TRBV2 and TRBJ2-5, with D uncertain. The germline CDR1 and CDR2 sequences are SNHLY and FYNNEI. The V end lost 4 bases, the J end lost 5 bases, and 11 bases lay between the germline ends. The CDR3 extends over 13 amino acids. The CDR3 DNA sequence: TGTGCCAGCAGTGTTGGCAGTGTGGAGACCCAGTACTTC. This sequence encodes CASSVGSVETQYF.

This clonotype was seen repeatedly, ten times or more. V usage is TRBV6-2 or TRBV6-3 and J usage is TRBJ1-1; D gene unclear. The V end was cut by 1 base, the J end by 3 bases, with 9 bases between. This CDR3 is 14 amino acids long. Germline V gene sequence: CDR1 MNHEY, CDR2 SVGEGT. CDR3: CASSYWGGDTEAFF. The CDR3 bases are TGTGCCAGCAGTTACTGGGGAGGTGACACTGAAGCTTTCTTT.

This clonotype showed up just a few times. In nucleotides, the CDR3 is TGTGCCAGCAGTTACACGGGAGATACTGAAGCTTTCTTT. This gives the protein CASSYTGDTEAFF. The chain recombines TRBV6-5 with TRBJ1-1; D is unclear. In germline, CDR1 is MNHEY, CDR2 SVGAGI. The CDR3 length is 13 residues. The V and J ends lost 2 bases and 5 bases respectively, with 9 bases between them.

This clonotype turned up a few times. The chain joins TRBV2 to TRBJ2-1, with 12 bases lining up with TRBD2. Germline V gives CDR1 SNHLY, CDR2 FYNNEI. The CDR3 is 15 residues long. V gave up 6 bases and J gave up 10 bases; unmatched junction bases: 10. The DNA for the CDR3 is TGTGCCAGCAGGACTCTAGCGGGAGGGCCGAGCGAGCAGTTCTTC. This encodes CASRTLAGGPSEQFF.

This clonotype was counted at least ten times. This chain uses TRBV6-5 with TRBJ1-2, with TRBD1 identical over 9 bases. This CDR3 spans 17 amino acids. The ends lost 5 bases at V and 4 bases at J; junction bases unmatched: 14. Per the germline V gene, CDR1 is MNHEY and CDR2 is SVGAGI. The CDR3 DNA reads as TGTGCCAGCAGTACCACAGGGGGCGAGGGTCGGGGCTATGGCTACACCTTC. It yields the protein CASSTTGGEGRGYGYTF.

In this sample, this clonotype turned up a few times. The chain combines TRBV14 with TRBJ2-1; 13 bases match TRBD2. J gave up 7 bases and V 0 bases, and 9 bases lay outside the gene matches. Germline V gene data show CDR1 as SGHDN and CDR2 as FVKESK. The CDR3 is made up of 18 amino acids. In DNA form, the CDR3 reads TGTGCCAGCAGCCAAGAAGGGGGACTAGCGGGAATTTGGAATGAGCAGTTCTTC. Its translation: CASSQEGGLAGIWNEQFF.

This clonotype appeared a few times. The chain joins TRBV6-2 or TRBV6-3 to TRBJ2-7, with TRBD2 identical over 8 bases. J was trimmed by 3 bases and V by 0 bases; bases with no gene match: 13. This CDR3 has 18 residues. CDR1 MNHEY and CDR2 SVGEGT come from the germline V gene. Here the CDR3 reads CASSYSHFRGGPGYEQYF. CDR3 nucleotides: TGTGCCAGCAGTTACTCACACTTCCGCGGGGGGCCCGGCTACGAGCAGTACTTC.

J is TRBJ2-3 and V is TRBV24-1; TRBD1 matches at 7 bases. Germline V gene sequence: CDR1 KGHDR, CDR2 SFDVKD. CDR3 length: 15 residues. V lost 4 bases to trimming and J lost 1 base; unmatched junction nucleotides: 4. CDR3 DNA: TGTGCCACCAGTGAAACGGACAGGCGCACAGATACGCAGTATTTT. This sequence encodes CATSETDRRTDTQYF.

J is TRBJ1-5 and V is TRBV15; TRBD1 aligns across 7 bases. CDR3 size: 13 residues. Germline CDR1 LNHNV, CDR2 YYDKDF (reference sequence). Trimming took 2 bases from V and 5 from J; bases not matched to a gene: 0. CDR3 nucleotide sequence: TGTGCCACCAGCAGAACAGGGGATCAGCCCCAGCATTTT. Its translation is CATSRTGDQPQHF. Using reference TRBV15 and TRBJ1-5 for the parts outside the CDR3, the full variable domain is DAMVIQNPRYQVTQFGKPVTLSCSQTLNHNVMYWYQQKSSQAPKLLFHYYDKDFNNEADTPDNFQSRRPNTSFCFLDIRSPGLGDTAMYLCATSRTGDQPQHFGDGTRLSIL.

The CDR3 is CASSPRLLTNTGELFF. The DNA for the CDR3 is TGTGCCAGCAGTCCTAGACTACTAACGAACACCGGGGAGCTGTTTTTT. The chain couples TRBV5-5 to TRBJ2-2; tentative D call: TRBD2 (5 bases). V was trimmed by 5 bases and J by 0 bases, leaving 14 bases between them. The CDR3 covers 16 residues. The germline V gene encodes CDR1 SGHKS and CDR2 YYEKEE (reference sequence).

This clonotype was seen ten or more times. The rearrangement links TRBV6-2 or TRBV6-3 to TRBJ1-2, with D maybe TRBD1 (5 bases). V was clipped by 5 bases and J by 2 bases, with 9 bases between them. The CDR3 covers 13 residues. CDR1 and CDR2 (germline): MNHEY, SVGEGT. The DNA for the CDR3 is TGTGCCAGCAGTCGGGACGGGAACTATGGCTACACCTTC. Encoded protein: CASSRDGNYGYTF.

This clonotype was seen more than once but under ten times. The chain combines TRBV20-1 with TRBJ2-7; 9 bases line up with TRBD2. This CDR3 is built from 14 residues. The germline gives CDR1 DFQATT, CDR2 SNEGSKA (reference sequence). Trimming removed 6 bases from V and 2 bases from J; junction bases left unmatched: 8. The CDR3 DNA sequence: TGCAGTGCCATAGAGACTAGCGGAACCTACGAGCAGTACTTC. It encodes CSAIETSGTYEQYF.

The sample holds many counts of this clonotype. DNA for the CDR3: TGTGCCAGCAGCACACCGGGACTCCCTTGGGAGACCCAGTACTTC. It encodes CASSTPGLPWETQYF. V gene TRBV7-2 combines with J gene TRBJ2-5; D is perhaps TRBD2 (6 bases). Germline CDR1 SGHTA, CDR2 FQGNSA. The V and J ends lost 5 bases and 5 bases respectively, with 18 bases between them. The CDR3 loop spans 15 amino acids.

This clonotype showed up just a few times. The chain links TRBV7-2 to TRBJ2-3; D might be TRBD2 (6 bases). The CDR3 has 15 residues. Germline CDR1 and CDR2: SGHTA and FQGNSA. V lost 0 bases to trimming and J lost 0 bases, with 7 bases between them. The CDR3 is CASSLAGTSTDTQYF. The DNA for the CDR3 is TGTGCCAGCAGCTTAGCCGGGACTAGCACAGATACGCAGTATTTT.

The table lists this clonotype with many counts. The chain uses TRBV5-5 and TRBJ2-7, with D maybe TRBD1 (5 bases). This CDR3 region has 15 residues. Looked up from germline, CDR1 is SGHKS and CDR2 is YYEKEE (reference sequence). The ends were cut back, 4 bases at V and 1 base at J, with 15 bases in the middle. The CDR3 is CASSRDSILSYEQYF. The DNA for the CDR3 is TGTGCCAGCAGCCGAGACAGTATTTTATCCTACGAGCAGTACTTC.

This clonotype showed up many times. The chain has TRBV10-3 and TRBJ2-3, with 13 bases fitting TRBD2. The CDR3 has 16 amino acids. J lost 3 bases, V lost 2 bases, and 2 bases had no gene match. Germline CDR1 is ENHRY and CDR2 is SYGVKD. CDR3 nucleotides: TGTGCCATCAGTGAGGGACTAGCGGGGGAGACAGATACGCAGTATTTT. It encodes CAISEGLAGETDTQYF.

This chain links TRBV18 with TRBJ2-5; a possible D gene is TRBD2 (5 bases). The CDR3 is made up of 14 amino acids. V was pared by 6 bases and J by 7 bases, with 18 bases between. Germline values: CDR1 KGHSH, CDR2 LQKENI. The DNA of the CDR3 is TGTGCCAGCTCCCACGACCCCGGGATCGGGACCCAGTACTTC. Residues: CASSHDPGIGTQYF.

This clonotype was found a few times. The gene calls are TRBV10-3 and TRBJ1-4; D is undetermined. V was cut by 3 bases and J by 7 bases, with 18 bases left in between. Looked up from germline, CDR1 is ENHRY and CDR2 is SYGVKD. The CDR3 contains 16 residues. CDR3 sequence (DNA): TGTGCCATCAGTGAACATTCGACCTCCCCGGGTGAAAAACTGTTTTTT. As protein: CAISEHSTSPGEKLFF.

Many counts were recorded for this clonotype. This chain connects TRBV7-2 to TRBJ2-3; D unresolved. CDR3 length: 12 amino acids. The V end was cut by 5 bases, the J end by 4 bases, with 7 bases between. Germline CDR1 and CDR2: SGHTA and FQGNSA. This CDR3 reads CASSVYSDTQYF. In DNA, the CDR3 is TGTGCCAGCAGCGTTTACTCAGATACGCAGTATTTT. Based on the CDR3 plus reference TRBV7-2 and TRBJ2-3, the full variable domain is GAGVSQSPSNKVTEKGKDVELRCDPISGHTALYWYRQSLGQGLEFLIYFQGNSAPDKSGLPSDRFSAERTGGSVSTLTIQRTQQEDSAVYLCASSVYSDTQYFGPGTRLTVL.

V usage is TRBV12-3 or TRBV12-4 and J usage is TRBJ2-2; 7 nucleotides line up with TRBD2. CDR3 length: 15 residues. The V segment lost 5 bases and the J segment 0 bases; nucleotides outside the gene matches: 3. As DNA, the CDR3 is TGTGCCAGCAGTAAGGGACTATCGAACACCGGGGAGCTGTTTTTT. Protein: CASSKGLSNTGELFF.

At least ten counts were recorded for this clonotype. The V and J genes are TRBV7-9 and TRBJ2-1, with 10 bases aligning to TRBD2. After removal of 2 bases from V and 0 bases from J, the junction contained 4 bases not matched to a gene. This CDR3 is built from 17 residues. CDR1 SEHNR and CDR2 FQNEAQ come from the germline V gene (reference sequence). CDR3 nucleotide sequence: TGTGCCAGCAGCTTAAAAGAGCGGGGGGGCTCCTACAATGAGCAGTTCTTC. Translated: CASSLKERGGSYNEQFF. Full variable domain (missing parts from reference TRBV7-9 and TRBJ2-1): DTGVSQNPRHKITKRGQNVTFRCDPISEHNRLYWYRQTLGQGPEFLTYFQNEAQLEKSRLLSDRFSAERPKGSFSTLEIQRTEQGDSAMYLCASSLKERGGSYNEQFFGPGTRLTVL.

The table lists this clonotype with a few counts. The V gene is TRBV7-3, the J gene TRBJ2-3, with 8 bases matching TRBD2. Germline lookup yields CDR1 SGHTA and CDR2 FQGTGA. The CDR3 consists of 17 residues. After removal of 6 bases from V and 1 base from J, the junction contained 12 bases not matched to a gene. The CDR3 sequence is CASRWERGKLRTDTQYF. The CDR3 DNA follows: TGTGCCAGCAGGTGGGAGCGGGGGAAACTACGCACAGATACGCAGTATTTT. Full variable domain (remainder filled in from reference TRBV7-3 and TRBJ2-3): GAGVSQTPSNKVTEKGKYVELRCDPISGHTALYWYRQSLGQGPEFLIYFQGTGAADDSGLPNDRFFAVRPEGSVSTLKIQRTERGDSAVYLCASRWERGKLRTDTQYFGPGTRLTVL.

This clonotype is a singleton in its sample. The chain uses TRBV5-1 and TRBJ2-5; 7 bases align to TRBD1. The ends lost 4 bases at V and 2 bases at J; junction bases unmatched: 5. This CDR3 region has 14 residues. CDR1 is SGHRS, CDR2 YFSETQ, per germline. The CDR3 reads CASSVDRRQETQYF. In DNA form, the CDR3 reads TGCGCCAGCAGCGTGGACAGGAGACAAGAGACCCAGTACTTC.

This chain connects TRBV3-1 to TRBJ1-3; D unclear. Germline values: CDR1 LGHDT, CDR2 YNNKEL (reference sequence). The CDR3 has 13 amino acids. V was trimmed by 5 bases and J by 0 bases, leaving 5 bases between them. The DNA of the CDR3 is TGTGCCAGCAGCGCCCGCTCTGGAAACACCATATATTTT. This encodes CASSARSGNTIYF.

This clonotype has just a few counts. This rearrangement joins TRBV4-2 to TRBJ1-5; D is perhaps TRBD1 (6 bases). CDR1 is LGHNA and CDR2 is YNFKEQ in the germline V gene. The V end was cut by 0 bases, the J end by 5 bases, with 14 bases between. The CDR3 has 16 amino acids. The CDR3 loop reads CASSQDGGQGYQPQHF. The CDR3 nucleotides are TGTGCCAGCAGCCAAGATGGGGGGCAGGGGTATCAGCCCCAGCATTTT.

CDR3 loop: CASSEARLNQPQHF. DNA of the CDR3: TGTGCCAGCAGTGAAGCCCGCCTCAATCAGCCCCAGCATTTT. The chain carries TRBV2 and TRBJ1-5; D gene unclear. This CDR3 region has 14 residues. V was trimmed by 0 bases and J by 3 bases, leaving 6 bases between them. Germline V gene sequence: CDR1 SNHLY, CDR2 FYNNEI.

This clonotype occurred many times. CDR3 nucleotides: TGTGCCAGCAGTTTAAAGCCCCAAGGACAGGGGGCGGTCTGCGAGCAGTACTTC. Its translation: CASSLKPQGQGAVCEQYF. The chain employs TRBV27 and TRBJ2-7, with TRBD1 identical over 11 bases. CDR1 MNHEY and CDR2 SMNVEV come from the germline V gene (reference sequence). V shed 2 bases, J shed 6 bases, and the junction held 15 bases outside the gene matches. The CDR3 runs to 18 residues.

The V gene is TRBV29-1, the J gene TRBJ2-7, with 7 bases aligning to TRBD2. In germline, CDR1 is SQVTM, CDR2 ANQGSEA. The junction had 5 bases not matched to a gene; V was cut back by 6 bases and J by 3 bases. The CDR3 has 12 residues. CDR3 sequence reads: CSVRGESYEQYF. The CDR3 DNA follows: TGCAGCGTACGGGGGGAGAGCTACGAGCAGTACTTC.

V gene TRBV12-3 or TRBV12-4 combines with J gene TRBJ2-3; the match to TRBD2 covers 9 bases. The CDR3 runs to 14 residues. With V trimmed by 6 bases and J by 4 bases, 5 bases remained unmatched. The CDR3 DNA is TGTGCCAGCAGCCCCGCGGGGGGGCCAGATACGCAGTATTTT. Its translation: CASSPAGGPDTQYF.